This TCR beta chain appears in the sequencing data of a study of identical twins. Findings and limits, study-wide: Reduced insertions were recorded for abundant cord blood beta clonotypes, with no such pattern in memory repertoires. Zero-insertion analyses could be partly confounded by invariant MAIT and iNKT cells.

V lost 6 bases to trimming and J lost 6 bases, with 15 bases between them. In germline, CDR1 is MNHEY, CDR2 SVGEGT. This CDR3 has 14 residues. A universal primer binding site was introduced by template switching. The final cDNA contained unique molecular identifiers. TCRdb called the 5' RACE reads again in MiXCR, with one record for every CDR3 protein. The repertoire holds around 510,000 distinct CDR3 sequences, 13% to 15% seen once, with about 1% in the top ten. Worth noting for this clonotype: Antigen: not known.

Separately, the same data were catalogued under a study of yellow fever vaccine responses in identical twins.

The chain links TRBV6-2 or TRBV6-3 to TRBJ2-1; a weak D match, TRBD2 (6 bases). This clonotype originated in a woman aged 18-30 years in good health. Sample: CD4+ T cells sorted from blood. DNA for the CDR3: TGTGCCAGCAGCCCTACGGGACTCCTCAATGAGCAGTTCTTC. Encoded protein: CASSPTGLLNEQFF.